This T cell receptor (beta chain) was recorded in a study of control samples from healthy donors and cancer patients (dated by TCRdb to the early 2020s). V is pared back by 8 bases and J by 4 bases, with 11 bases lying between the germline termini. The CDR3 starts with the cysteine, ends with the phenylalanine, and has 12 residues. Solely the CDR3 DNA is kept, with 36 bases framed from the first base. For CDR1 and CDR2, the germline V gene lists ENHRY and SYGVKD. The method was the immunoSEQ multiplex PCR assay. TCRdb re-hosts the immuneACCESS table, in-frame sequences only. Its copies lack some clones; in the studies checked, an unresolved V gene accounts for under half of them, and the cause for the rest is not known. The sample data list 120,000 to 150,000 clones, and over 85% of these were observed just once. Jointly, the top ten make up more than 4.5% of the sample. On this clone itself: There is no known antigen for this receptor. Base quality data are lacking; no much larger clone is found one base away.

Sample: blood. The rearrangement joined TRBV10-3 to TRBJ1-2, with the D gene too uncertain to name. The TCR was taken from a man between 18 and 29 years old in good health. In nucleotides, the sequence is TGTGCCATCGGTACAGAAGTCTATGGCTACACCTTC. Translated, this is CAIGTEVYGYTF.